This T cell receptor (beta chain) was captured in a study of vaccination and CD4 T cells after COVID-19. For the study at large: Recovered-phase convalescent patients showed SARS-CoV-2 positivity by nasal swab PCR; 9 or 10 were mild, one severe. The convalescents were made up of six males and four females, two of whom were Hispanic.

Noted treatment: approximately nine-day PBMC culture with coronavirus spike peptide pools or control peptides (ViraFEST assay). Using peptide pools, antigen-specific T cells were expanded in ViraFEST before TCRs were sequenced. The CDR3 has 17 residues. Per the germline V gene, CDR1 is MNHEY and CDR2 is SMNVEV (reference sequence). V was pared by 5 bases and J by 4 bases, with 9 bases of the junction left unmatched. Sequence data for DNA of cultured CD4+ T cells were generated by the Oncomine TCR Beta short-read assay. TCRdb re-analysed the PCR reads in MiXCR, keeping a single row per CDR3 protein. Of over 14,000 distinct CDR3 sequences listed, less than 55% are singletons. This clonotype was picked up one time. Its specificity is unknown. Study observations and caveats: Spike mono-reactivity held for 304 of 307 vaccine-specific clones in convalescent patients.

Specimen: CD4+ T cells from blood, cultured in vitro. The J gene is TRBJ2-5, the V gene TRBV27; TRBD2 agrees at 14 bases. This TCR derives from a human donor who had recovered from COVID-19. In DNA, the CDR3 is TGTGCCAGCAGTCACCGGAGGGGACTAGCGGGAGTAGAGACCCAGTACTTC. Amino acid sequence: CASSHRRGLAGVETQYF.